This passage covers 3 T cell receptor beta chains from one sample sequenced in a study of shared clonotypes between healthy human individuals. TCRdb's copy holds only in-frame clones and misses some; the assay was immunoSEQ multiplex PCR. The table lists fewer than 1.6 million clones, roughly 98.5% of them singletons, with approximately 0.4% in the top ten. Sequenced sample: naive CD4+ T cells sorted from blood. Subset denoted: CD45RA+ positively selected. The receptors were sampled from a man aged 30-40 years in good health.

V and J are TRBV5-1 and TRBJ2-3; 8 bases map to TRBD1. The V gene's germline CDR1 is SGHRS and CDR2 YFSETQ. The CDR3 contains 15 residues. The ends lost 1 base at V and 6 bases at J; junction bases unmatched: 7. The CDR3 DNA reads as TGCGCCAGCAGCTTGCGGGCAGGGGGCGGCGATACGCAGTATTTT. Amino acid sequence: CASSLRAGGGDTQYF.

This chain joins TRBV7-2 and TRBJ2-1; D might be TRBD1 or TRBD2, each matching 6 bases. The CDR3 covers 16 residues. Germline V gene sequence: CDR1 SGHTA, CDR2 FQGNSA. V lost 7 bases and J 1 base, leaving 17 bases between the germline ends. CDR3 bases: TGTGCCAGCAACTTGCAAGGGGGGCTTTCCTACAATGAGCAGTTCTTC. Translating it yields CASNLQGGLSYNEQFF.

This chain uses TRBV29-1 with TRBJ1-1, with unresolved D. Looked up from germline, CDR1 is SQVTM and CDR2 is ANQGSEA. The CDR3 has 13 residues. V was pared by 7 bases and J by 0 bases, with 12 bases between. CDR3 loop: CSGREDMNTEAFF. The CDR3 DNA reads TGCAGCGGGCGGGAGGATATGAACACTGAAGCTTTCTTT.